This T cell receptor beta chain was found in a study of T cells in Graves' hyperthyroidism and ophthalmopathy. Study results and caveats: Blood also held most thyroid clonotypes expanded beyond 0.001.

TCR beta CDR3 sequences were amplified from RNA transcripts. The HTBI primer set was used in a first-round RT-PCR of the TCR CDR3. TCRdb analysed the multiplex PCR reads with MiXCR anew, one entry per CDR3 protein. This sample yields just over 550,000 distinct CDR3 sequences, of which roughly 50% are seen a single time; about 8.2% belongs to the top ten. Hyperthyroidism in the patients, aged 18 to 65, was newly diagnosed and under 2 months in duration. This clonotype was recorded a few times. Its antigen is undetermined. Germline trimming cut 3 bases from V and 2 bases from J; bases unmatched to any gene: 8. The germline V gene encodes CDR1 DFQATT and CDR2 SNEGSKA (reference sequence). The CDR3 runs 16 residues.

Sequencing used peripheral blood or thyroid tissue (not recorded which). This TCR derives from a woman aged 18 to 35 with Graves' hyperthyroidism. This chain links TRBV20-1 with TRBJ1-5; 9 nucleotides align to TRBD1. CDR3 residues: CSASGDRASRNQPQHF. CDR3 bases: TGCAGTGCTAGTGGGGACAGGGCCTCACGCAATCAGCCCCAGCATTTT.